The 3 T cell receptor beta chains listed next were all sequenced from one sample in a study of T cells in Graves' hyperthyroidism and ophthalmopathy. TCR beta CDR3 sequences were amplified from RNA transcripts. Researchers ran a first-round RT-PCR on the TCR CDR3 using the HTBI primer set. A single record per CDR3 protein comes from TCRdb applying MiXCR to the multiplex PCR reads. The sample lists hundreds of thousands of distinct CDR3 sequences; roughly 21% were seen once. Sequencing was performed on blood. The receptors stem from a man aged 35 to 55 with Graves' ophthalmopathy.

This chain joins TRBV6-1 and TRBJ2-2, with 7 bases fitting TRBD2. Germline V gene lookup returns CDR1 MNHNS and CDR2 SASEGT. The J segment lost 6 bases and the V segment lost 7 bases, leaving 11 bases of the junction unmatched. The CDR3 is 15 residues long. CDR3 amino acids: CASIVSGRVAGELFF. For the CDR3, the DNA is TGTGCCAGCATAGTATCAGGGAGGGTCGCCGGGGAGCTGTTTTTT.

As for this clonotype: This CDR3 fails to terminate in the conserved phenylalanine or tryptophan, so it likely reflects a read error. The chain is built from TRBV7-8 and TRBJ2-3, with D possibly being TRBD1 (5 bases). The CDR3 has 14 amino acids. The V end lost 1 base, the J end lost 0 bases, and 5 bases lay between the germline ends. The V gene's germline CDR1 is SGHVS and CDR2 FQNEAQ. CDR3 coding DNA: TGTGCCAGCAGCTTAGGACAGAGCACAGATACGCAGTATCTT. Amino acid sequence: CASSLGQSTDTQYL.

This clonotype was detected ten times or more. The rearrangement links TRBV11-2 to TRBJ2-1, with 15 nucleotides matching TRBD2. Germline V gives CDR1 SGHAT, CDR2 FQNNGV. This CDR3 contains 19 residues. Trimming took 5 bases from V and 0 from J; bases not matched to a gene: 8. The CDR3 here is CASSPGLAGGKSSYNEQFF. CDR3 bases: TGTGCCAGCAGCCCGGGACTAGCGGGGGGCAAGAGCTCCTACAATGAGCAGTTCTTC.